This passage covers 10 T cell receptor beta chains from one sample sequenced in a study of blood T cell repertoires in COVID-19. Profiling relied on immunoSEQ multiplex PCR, and the TCRdb table lists in-frame clones only, not all of them. The table shows 140,000 to 150,000 clones, with approximately 89% occurring only once. Material: peripheral blood. Every receptor here comes from a human donor in a cohort sampled during active COVID-19.

This clone was observed a single time. J is TRBJ1-2 and V is TRBV2, with 10 bases that match TRBD1. Germline V lookup: CDR1 SNHLY, CDR2 FYNNEI. The CDR3 is 17 residues long. V shed 5 bases and J 8 bases; nucleotides not matched to a gene: 17. CDR3 nucleotides: TGTGCCAGCAGTACACCGGGACAGGGGTTAATTCGCGGCGGCTACACCTTC. Translation: CASSTPGQGLIRGGYTF.

This clone appeared a few times. Other nucleotide sequences in the sample specify the same CDR3. The chain couples TRBV4-1 to TRBJ2-2, with 8 bases matching TRBD1. This CDR3 is built from 16 residues. Germline assignment: CDR1 MGHRA and CDR2 YSYEKL. Germline trimming cut 4 bases from V and 0 bases from J; bases unmatched to any gene: 4. CDR3 region: CASSPNRGANTGELFF. CDR3 DNA: TGCGCCAGCAGCCCGAACAGGGGGGCGAACACCGGGGAGCTGTTTTTT.

J is TRBJ2-3 and V is TRBV27, with 9 positions matching TRBD2. V shed 5 bases and J 1 base; nucleotides not matched to a gene: 7. Germline CDR1 reads MNHEY; CDR2 reads SMNVEV (reference sequence). This CDR3 spans 16 amino acids. The chain's CDR3 is CASSPTSGLRTDTQYF. The CDR3 DNA follows: TGTGCCAGCAGTCCCACTAGCGGGCTACGCACAGATACGCAGTATTTT.

This clone appeared a few times. The rearrangement uses TRBV27 and TRBJ2-1; D remains ambiguous. Germline CDR1 and CDR2: MNHEY and SMNVEV (reference sequence). The CDR3 is 12 residues long. V was shortened by 2 bases and J by 6 bases, with 5 bases between the two germline ends. For the CDR3, the DNA is TGTGCCAGCAGTTTAAACTTCAATGAGCAGTTCTTC. This gives the protein CASSLNFNEQFF.

The chain carries TRBV13 and TRBJ2-4; D not resolved. This CDR3 spans 12 amino acids. The V gene lost 3 bases and the J gene lost 6 bases, with 6 bases spanning the gap. Germline V gene sequence: CDR1 PRHDT, CDR2 FYEKMQ (reference sequence). CDR3 sequence: CASSFRGNIQYF. The CDR3 nucleotides read TGTGCCAGCAGCTTCCGAGGAAACATTCAGTACTTC.

The rearrangement joins TRBV5-1 to TRBJ2-7; maybe TRBD2 (7 bases). Germline V lookup: CDR1 SGHRS, CDR2 YFSETQ. This CDR3 region has 15 residues. V was clipped by 4 bases and J by 1 base, with 15 bases between them. CDR3 nucleotides: TGCGCCAGCAGCACCTCAGGGGAGGGATCCTACGAGCAGTACTTC. Translated: CASSTSGEGSYEQYF. Combining the CDR3 with reference TRBV5-1 and TRBJ2-7 gives the whole variable domain KAGVTQTPRYLIKTRGQQVTLSCSPISGHRSVSWYQQTPGQGLQFLFEYFSETQRNKGNFPGRFSGRQFSNSRSEMNVSTLELGDSALYLCASSTSGEGSYEQYFGPGTRLTVT.

The CDR3, as DNA: TGTGCCAGTACTAATCCCAGGGGCAGTTCTGACACCGGGGAGCTGTTTTTT. Encoded protein: CASTNPRGSSDTGELFF. The J gene is TRBJ2-2, the V gene TRBV19; the D gene is possibly TRBD1 (6 bases). Trimming removed 7 bases from V and 3 bases from J, with 21 bases in between. The CDR3 has 17 residues. Germline CDR1 and CDR2: LNHDA and SQIVND (reference sequence).

The J gene is TRBJ2-7, the V gene TRBV9; tentative D call: TRBD1 (5 bases). Trimming stripped 0 bases from V and 2 bases from J, with 12 bases between. This CDR3 comprises 15 residues. Germline V gives CDR1 SGDLS, CDR2 YYNGEE. The CDR3 DNA is TGTGCCAGCAGCGTAGCCGCAGGGCCAACCTACGAGCAGTACTTC. Protein product: CASSVAAGPTYEQYF.

This clone was counted between two and nine times. The V gene is TRBV6-2 or TRBV6-3, the J gene TRBJ2-7; D gene ambiguous. Germline-derived CDR1 and CDR2 are MNHEY and SVGEGT. This CDR3 has 13 residues. Trimming removed 0 bases from V and 4 bases from J, with 7 bases in between. CDR3 protein: CASSYSWSYEQYF. The CDR3 region has the DNA TGTGCCAGCAGTTACTCCTGGAGTTACGAGCAGTACTTC.

J is TRBJ1-2 and V is TRBV4-2, with 7 positions matching TRBD1. CDR1 is LGHNA and CDR2 is YNFKEQ in the germline V gene. The CDR3 sequence is 14 residues long. Trimming cost V 1 base and J 5 bases; bases outside gene matches: 4. The DNA for the CDR3 is TGTGCCAGCAGCCAAGGCACAGGGGATTATGGCTACACCTTC. The encoded protein is CASSQGTGDYGYTF.